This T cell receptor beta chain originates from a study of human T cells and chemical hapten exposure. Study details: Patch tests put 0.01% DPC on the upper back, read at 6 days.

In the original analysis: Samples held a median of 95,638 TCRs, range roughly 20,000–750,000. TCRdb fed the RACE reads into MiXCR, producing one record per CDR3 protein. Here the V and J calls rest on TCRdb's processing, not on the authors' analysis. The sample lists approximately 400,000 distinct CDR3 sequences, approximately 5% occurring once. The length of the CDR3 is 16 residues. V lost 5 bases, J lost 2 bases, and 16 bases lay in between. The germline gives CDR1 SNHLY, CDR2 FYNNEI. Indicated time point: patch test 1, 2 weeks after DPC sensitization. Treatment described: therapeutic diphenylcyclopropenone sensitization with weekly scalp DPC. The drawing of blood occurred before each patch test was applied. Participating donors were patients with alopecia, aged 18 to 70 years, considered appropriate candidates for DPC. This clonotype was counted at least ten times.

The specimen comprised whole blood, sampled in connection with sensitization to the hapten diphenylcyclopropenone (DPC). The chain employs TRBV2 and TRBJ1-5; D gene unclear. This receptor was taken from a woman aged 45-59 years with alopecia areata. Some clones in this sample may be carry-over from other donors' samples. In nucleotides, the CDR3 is TGTGCCAGCAGTCAGGATGGGTTTAGTCGCAATCAGCCCCAGCATTTT. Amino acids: CASSQDGFSRNQPQHF.